This T cell receptor (beta chain) was sequenced for a study of cytomegalovirus exposure and HLA in healthy donors. Broader study findings: Rare sequences made up most TCRs, while some public TCRs were found in many donors. In vitro testing confirmed three CMV-associated chains as specific for CMV antigens. In the 130 or so validation repertoires, just under 95% of cluster scores exceeded 0, per a later analysis.

The data were produced by immunoSEQ multiplex PCR, yet TCRdb's version contains in-frame clones alone and is incomplete. The data show 130,000 to 150,000 clones, roughly nine tenths seen once. CDR1 MGHDK and CDR2 SYGVNS come from the germline V gene. The CDR3 is 15 residues long. V lost 1 base, J lost 3 bases, and 10 bases lay in between. For this clone: Its target is not known.

Sequencing used PBMCs. V gene TRBV25-1 combines with J gene TRBJ2-1, with D perhaps matching TRBD2 (5 bases). The clonotype originates from a man aged 18 to 30 in good health and CMV-seronegative. The CDR3 DNA reads as TGTGCCAGCAGTGAATCAGCGGTGATCTACAATGAGCAGTTCTTC. This codes for CASSESAVIYNEQFF.